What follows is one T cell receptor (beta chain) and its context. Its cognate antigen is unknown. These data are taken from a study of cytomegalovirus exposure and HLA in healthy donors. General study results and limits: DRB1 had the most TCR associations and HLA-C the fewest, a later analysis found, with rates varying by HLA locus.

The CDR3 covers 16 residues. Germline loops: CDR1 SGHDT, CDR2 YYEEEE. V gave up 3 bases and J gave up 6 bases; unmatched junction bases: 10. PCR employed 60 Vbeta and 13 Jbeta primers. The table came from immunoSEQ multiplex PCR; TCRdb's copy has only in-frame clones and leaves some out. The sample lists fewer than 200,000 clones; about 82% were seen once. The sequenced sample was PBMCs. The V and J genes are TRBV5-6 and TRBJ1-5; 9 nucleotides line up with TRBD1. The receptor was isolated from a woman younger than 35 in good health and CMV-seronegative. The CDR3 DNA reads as TGTGCCAGCAGCTCCTCCGGGACAGGGATAGTTCAGCCCCAGCATTTT. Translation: CASSSSGTGIVQPQHF.